These 18 T cell receptor beta chains share one sample of origin, sequenced in a study of blood T cell repertoires in COVID-19. Sequencing was performed with immunoSEQ multiplex PCR; in TCRdb, only in-frame clones are kept and a portion is missing. The table has 20,000 to 25,000 clones, 90% seen once. The sequenced material came from peripheral blood. Source of these receptors: a human donor in a cohort sampled during active COVID-19.

J is TRBJ1-1 and V is TRBV9; weak D call: TRBD1 (6 bases). CDR3 length: 14 amino acids. Germline V gene sequence: CDR1 SGDLS, CDR2 YYNGEE. Trimming stripped 0 bases from V and 1 base from J, with 7 bases between. As DNA, the CDR3 is TGTGCCAGCAGCGTAGTGGACAGGAACACTGAAGCTTTCTTT. Translation gives CASSVVDRNTEAFF.

The rearrangement uses TRBV7-2 and TRBJ2-5, with D unclear. This CDR3 has 15 amino acids. Germline CDR1 is SGHTA and CDR2 is FQGNSA. With 0 bases removed from V and 5 bases from J, the gap between germline ends came to 13 bases. As DNA, the CDR3 is TGTGCCAGCAGCTTAGCGCCGGTTTCCTCCGAGACCCAGTACTTC. This encodes CASSLAPVSSETQYF.

The chain joins TRBV4-1 to TRBJ2-1; 13 bases are a match to TRBD2. V was pared by 4 bases and J by 7 bases, with 13 bases of the junction left unmatched. CDR3 length: 18 residues. From germline, CDR1 is MGHRA and CDR2 YSYEKL. DNA of the CDR3: TGCGCCAGCAGCCCGGATGGACTAGCGGGGGTCGGGTGGAATGAGCAGTTCTTC. Amino acid sequence: CASSPDGLAGVGWNEQFF.

This clone was seen once. Germline and junction disagree at one end, which may indicate a read error. V usage is TRBV7-9 and J usage is TRBJ2-5; D may be TRBD1 (6 bases). The CDR3 spans 14 residues. CDR1 and CDR2 (germline): SEHNR, FQNEAQ (reference sequence). The CDR3 loop reads CASCLDQGRETQYF. CDR3 bases: TGTGCCAGCTGCTTAGATCAGGGGCGCGAGACCCAGTACTTC.

V and J are TRBV6-6 and TRBJ2-2; the match to TRBD1 covers 10 bases. With V trimmed by 5 bases and J by 3 bases, 15 bases remained unmatched. There are 19 residues in the CDR3. CDR1 is MNHNY, CDR2 SVGAGI, per germline (reference sequence). In DNA form, the CDR3 reads TGTGCCAGCAGTCATTACCCCGGGACAGGGGTTCTCGACACCGGGGAGCTGTTTTTT. It specifies CASSHYPGTGVLDTGELFF.

The chain couples TRBV18 to TRBJ2-5; possible D gene TRBD1, 5 bases. The CDR3 has 14 amino acids. Germline V gene data show CDR1 as KGHSH and CDR2 as LQKENI. V was pared by 1 base and J by 2 bases, with 8 bases between. The CDR3 DNA is TGTGCCAGCTCACCACAGGCAGGGCAAGAGACCCAGTACTTC. Translated: CASSPQAGQETQYF.

The J gene is TRBJ2-1, the V gene TRBV6-5; 11 nucleotides match TRBD2. With V trimmed by 6 bases and J by 8 bases, 6 bases remained unmatched. This CDR3 is 14 amino acids long. In germline, CDR1 is MNHEY, CDR2 SVGAGI. CDR3 DNA: TGTGCCAGCAGACTTAGCGGGGGGGACTATGAGCAGTTCTTC. It specifies CASRLSGGDYEQFF.

The chain combines TRBV5-1 with TRBJ2-1; 9 bases match TRBD2. V lost 0 bases and J lost 0; bases outside the gene matches: 7. In germline, CDR1 is SGHRS, CDR2 YFSETQ. CDR3 size: 18 residues. CDR3 in amino acids: CASSLGFGTSPSYNEQFF. In DNA, the CDR3 is TGCGCCAGCAGCTTGGGATTCGGGACTAGCCCCTCCTACAATGAGCAGTTCTTC.

This sequence joins TRBV30 and TRBJ1-3, with D possibly matching TRBD1 (6 bases). Per germline, CDR1 GTSNPN and CDR2 SVGIG (reference sequence). V lost 2 bases and J 9 bases, leaving 14 bases between the germline ends. The CDR3 loop spans 13 amino acids. CDR3 residues: CAWSPQTGGTIYF. In nucleotides, the CDR3 is TGTGCCTGGAGTCCCCAGACAGGCGGCACCATATATTTT.

The chain recombines TRBV10-2 with TRBJ2-2; 9 bases line up with TRBD2. CDR1 WSHSY and CDR2 SAAADI come from the germline V gene. The CDR3 is made up of 15 amino acids. Trimming at V came to 5 bases and at J to 3 bases, leaving 4 bases not matched to a gene. CDR3 bases: TGCGCCAGCAGTTTGACTAGCGGAGACACCGGGGAGCTGTTTTTT. It encodes CASSLTSGDTGELFF.

The chain has TRBV27 and TRBJ1-4; a possible D gene is TRBD1 (5 bases). The germline CDR1 and CDR2 sequences are MNHEY and SMNVEV (reference sequence). The V end was cut by 8 bases, the J end by 3 bases, with 13 bases between. The CDR3 length is 14 residues. The CDR3 region is CASGPGLPNEKLFF. The CDR3 DNA follows: TGTGCCAGCGGGCCAGGGCTCCCTAATGAAAAACTGTTTTTT.

The chain links TRBV29-1 to TRBJ1-1, with TRBD1 as a possible D gene (5 bases). Germline CDR1 is SQVTM and CDR2 is ANQGSEA. Trimming removed 3 bases at V and 0 bases at J, with 8 bases between. This CDR3 is 13 amino acids long. This CDR3 is CSVEYRMNTEAFF. The CDR3 DNA is TGCAGCGTTGAGTACAGGATGAACACTGAAGCTTTCTTT.

The V call is TRBV11-1, the J call TRBJ1-1, with D possibly TRBD1 on 6 matching bases. In germline, CDR1 is SGHAT, CDR2 FQDESV (reference sequence). CDR3 length: 15 amino acids. Trimming stripped 6 bases from V and 3 bases from J, with 17 bases between. In nucleotides, the CDR3 is TGTGCCAGCAGTCACATACAGGGAGAACACACTGAAGCTTTCTTT. Translation: CASSHIQGEHTEAFF.

The chain has TRBV27 and TRBJ1-3; tentatively, D is TRBD1 (5 bases). Germline CDR1 reads MNHEY; CDR2 reads SMNVEV (reference sequence). V was pared by 10 bases and J by 2 bases, with 18 bases between. This CDR3 is 15 amino acids long. CDR3 loop: CATPGGDRAGNTIYF. In DNA, the CDR3 is TGTGCCACCCCTGGGGGGGATAGGGCTGGAAACACCATATATTTT.

This clone was seen more than once but under ten times. The chain carries TRBV28 and TRBJ2-6; 8 nucleotides agree with TRBD2. V lost 3 bases to trimming and J lost 2 bases; unmatched junction nucleotides: 0. The CDR3 is 15 amino acids. Germline CDR1 reads MDHEN; CDR2 reads SYDVKM. The CDR3 spells CASSFGRAGANVLTF. The CDR3 region has the DNA TGTGCCAGCAGTTTCGGGAGGGCTGGGGCCAACGTCCTGACTTTC.

The chain joins TRBV11-2 to TRBJ1-3; no clear D. CDR3 length: 16 amino acids. Trimming shortened V by 3 bases and J by 7 bases, and 19 bases separated the two germline ends. CDR1 is SGHAT and CDR2 is FQNNGV in the germline V gene. CDR3 DNA: TGTGCCAGCAGCTTCGCGAGGACTGGAAACCGGAACACCATATATTTT. Residues: CASSFARTGNRNTIYF.

J is TRBJ2-7 and V is TRBV7-9, with 9 nucleotides matching TRBD1. Germline CDR1 is SEHNR and CDR2 is FQNEAQ (reference sequence). This CDR3 region has 15 residues. Trimming removed 6 bases from V and 2 bases from J; junction bases left unmatched: 8. The CDR3 reads CASRHRDRDPYEQYF. The CDR3 DNA reads as TGTGCCAGCAGGCACCGGGACAGGGACCCCTACGAGCAGTACTTC.

The chain recombines TRBV29-1 with TRBJ2-7; 7 bases are shared with TRBD1. There are 12 residues in the CDR3. CDR1 and CDR2 from the germline V gene are SQVTM and ANQGSEA. V shed 3 bases, J shed 6 bases, and the junction held 5 bases outside the gene matches. In nucleotides, the CDR3 is TGCAGCGTTGAGTCCCGGGACAGCGAGCAGTACTTC. Translated: CSVESRDSEQYF.